This record covers a single T cell receptor (beta chain). Time point indicated: healthy volunteer bleed at 6 weeks. The total RNA was obtained from whole blood that was not fractionated. TCRdb passed the RACE reads through MiXCR, listing each CDR3 protein once. Here the sample spans fewer than 85,000 distinct CDR3 sequences, around 8.7% being singletons. The CDR3 consists of 14 residues. The V and J ends lost 5 bases and 2 bases respectively, with 11 bases between them. Germline V gene sequence: CDR1 MNHEY, CDR2 SVGEGT. These data belong to a study of human T cells and chemical hapten exposure. This chain links TRBV6-2 or TRBV6-3 with TRBJ2-3; possibly TRBD1 for D (6 bases). The specimen was whole blood. The origin of this receptor is a male donor in good health. Some clones in this sample may be carry-over from other donors' samples. CDR3 amino acids: CASSTTGVTDTQYF. In DNA, the CDR3 is TGTGCCAGCAGTACGACAGGAGTCACAGATACGCAGTATTTT.